The 25 T cell receptor beta chains below come from one sample, sequenced in a study of radiation and T cells in renal cell carcinoma. Indicated treatment: 15 Gy SBRT to primary tumor, nephrectomy 4 weeks later. Using immunoSEQ multiplex PCR, the repertoire was profiled, and TCRdb retains in-frame clones only, with some absent. The table lists 16,000 or so clones, approximately 49% of them singletons. The sequences come from tumor tissue, collected from a patient whose treatment included radiotherapy and nephrectomy. The receptors were gathered from a woman in her fifties or sixties with renal cell carcinoma.

This chain uses TRBV27 with TRBJ1-5, with 10 positions matching TRBD1. J was trimmed by 2 bases and V by 6 bases; bases with no gene match: 7. This CDR3 spans 16 amino acids. Germline V lookup: CDR1 MNHEY, CDR2 SMNVEV (reference sequence). CDR3 sequence: CASRTGGIAGNQPQHF. The CDR3 nucleotides read TGTGCCAGCAGGACAGGGGGCATTGCTGGCAATCAGCCCCAGCATTTT.

The genes are TRBV5-4 and TRBJ2-3, with 14 bases fitting TRBD2. Germline V gene sequence: CDR1 SGHNT, CDR2 YYREEE (reference sequence). This CDR3 comprises 16 residues. V gave up 7 bases and J gave up 6 bases; unmatched junction bases: 10. This CDR3 reads CASVPGLAGAEDTQYF. CDR3 DNA: TGTGCCAGCGTCCCGGGACTAGCGGGAGCAGAGGATACGCAGTATTTT.

This chain joins TRBV7-3 and TRBJ1-2, with 7 bases identical to TRBD1. Germline values: CDR1 SGHTA, CDR2 FQGTGA. The CDR3 is made up of 13 amino acids. Trimming at V came to 5 bases and at J to 4 bases, leaving 4 bases not matched to a gene. The CDR3: CASSKDRSYGYTF. CDR3 DNA sequence: TGTGCCAGCAGCAAGGACAGGTCCTATGGCTACACCTTC. The complete variable domain, with remaining parts taken from reference TRBV7-3 and TRBJ1-2, reads GAGVSQTPSNKVTEKGKYVELRCDPISGHTALYWYRQSLGQGPEFLIYFQGTGAADDSGLPNDRFFAVRPEGSVSTLKIQRTERGDSAVYLCASSKDRSYGYTFGSGTRLTVV.

The chain joins TRBV5-4 to TRBJ1-2; D gene uncertain. The CDR3 runs 14 residues. Between the trimmed V and J ends, which lost 2 bases and 3 bases, there was a span of 11 bases. Per germline, CDR1 SGHNT and CDR2 YYREEE (reference sequence). The CDR3 protein is CASSLPPDYYGYTF. In nucleotides, the CDR3 is TGTGCCAGCAGCTTACCCCCAGACTACTATGGCTACACCTTC.

This clone has a count of ten or more. The chain couples TRBV29-1 to TRBJ2-7; maybe TRBD1 (6 bases). V was clipped by 7 bases and J by 0 bases, with 16 bases between them. Germline lookup yields CDR1 SQVTM and CDR2 ANQGSEA. The CDR3 sequence is 14 residues long. The CDR3: CSAVLTGTSYEQYF. The CDR3 bases are TGCAGCGCCGTACTTACAGGGACCTCCTACGAGCAGTACTTC.

CDR3 region: CASSEMIGQAKNIQYF. For the CDR3, the DNA is TGTGCCAGCAGTGAAATGATCGGGCAGGCCAAAAACATTCAGTACTTC. The genes are TRBV6-1 and TRBJ2-4; D uncertain. The CDR3 has 16 residues. The V end was cut by 2 bases, the J end by 1 base, with 12 bases between. Germline V gene lookup returns CDR1 MNHNS and CDR2 SASEGT.

The count of this clone is one. The chain combines TRBV4-1 with TRBJ1-1; D uncertain. The CDR3 covers 15 residues. In germline, CDR1 is MGHRA, CDR2 YSYEKL. V was trimmed by 2 bases and J by 1 base, leaving 11 bases between them. For the CDR3, the DNA is TGCGCCAGCAGCCAAACCCCAAATAAGAACACTGAAGCTTTCTTT. The encoded protein is CASSQTPNKNTEAFF.

This chain joins TRBV11-1 and TRBJ2-7; D may be TRBD1 (6 bases). V gave up 2 bases and J gave up 1 base, with 12 bases separating them. The CDR3 covers 15 residues. CDR1 is SGHAT and CDR2 is FQDESV in the germline V gene (reference sequence). DNA of the CDR3: TGTGCCAGCAGCTTACCGGGGACACCTTCCTACGAGCAGTACTTC. Its translation: CASSLPGTPSYEQYF.

This clone was detected only a few times. The chain uses TRBV9 and TRBJ1-4; D is possibly TRBD1 (6 bases). CDR1 is SGDLS and CDR2 is YYNGEE in the germline V gene. Trimming left V 2 bases short and J 5 bases short, with 13 bases between. The CDR3 covers 15 residues. Written as DNA, the CDR3 is TGTGCCAGCAGCGTTCCAGGGACAATCAATGAAAAACTGTTTTTT. It translates to CASSVPGTINEKLFF.

V gene TRBV7-2 combines with J gene TRBJ2-1; no firm D call. The CDR3 is 14 amino acids. Trimming stripped 5 bases from V and 0 bases from J, with 8 bases between. Germline CDR1 is SGHTA and CDR2 is FQGNSA. The CDR3 DNA reads TGTGCCAGCAGCCTGGGTAGCTCCTACAATGAGCAGTTCTTC. Translated, it gives CASSLGSSYNEQFF.

The chain employs TRBV7-8 and TRBJ1-2, with D possibly TRBD1 on 6 matching bases. The CDR3 is 12 amino acids. V lost 4 bases to trimming and J lost 8 bases, with 11 bases between them. The germline V gene has CDR1 SGHVS and CDR2 FQNEAQ. The CDR3, as DNA: TGTGCCAGCAGCTCCAGCAGGGGCGGCTACACCTTC. Amino acids: CASSSSRGGYTF.

In this sample, this clone turned up many times. The chain has TRBV4-1 and TRBJ2-5; TRBD1 aligns across 9 bases. Germline lookup yields CDR1 MGHRA and CDR2 YSYEKL. Trimming took 4 bases from V and 5 from J; bases not matched to a gene: 8. The length of the CDR3 is 15 residues. CDR3 in DNA: TGCGCCAGCAGCCCCTGGACAGGGGTGGGGGAGACCCAGTACTTC. Protein: CASSPWTGVGETQYF.

This chain uses TRBV4-2 with TRBJ2-1; a possible D gene is TRBD1 (6 bases). Looked up from germline, CDR1 is LGHNA and CDR2 is YNFKEQ. The CDR3 length is 14 residues. V shed 6 bases and J shed 4 bases, with 13 bases lying between them. The CDR3 coding sequence is TGTGCCAGCAGTGGACAGCCTCAATACAATGAGCAGTTCTTC. It translates to CASSGQPQYNEQFF.

In this sample, this clone turned up many times. This chain uses TRBV28 with TRBJ1-5; D is uncertain. The ends were cut back, 10 bases at V and 9 bases at J, with 16 bases in the middle. This CDR3 spans 12 amino acids. The germline gives CDR1 MDHEN, CDR2 SYDVKM. CDR3 in DNA: TGTGCCACGCGGGCCCCCCTGGGGCCCCAGCATTTT. It specifies CATRAPLGPQHF.

The chain uses TRBV7-2 and TRBJ2-7, with TRBD1 as a possible D gene (6 bases). Trimming took off 2 bases at V and 1 base at J, with 12 bases between the two ends. Looked up from germline, CDR1 is SGHTA and CDR2 is FQGNSA. The CDR3 loop spans 15 amino acids. The CDR3 is CASSLPGTPSYEQYF. CDR3 in DNA: TGTGCCAGCAGCTTACCGGGGACACCTTCCTACGAGCAGTACTTC.

The CDR3 sequence: CAWDSGSAPCTQYF. CDR3 in DNA: TGTGCCTGGGATAGCGGGAGTGCCCCGTGCACCCAGTACTTC. The chain recombines TRBV30 with TRBJ2-5; 9 bases align to TRBD2. V gave up 5 bases and J gave up 8 bases; unmatched junction bases: 12. Germline V gene data show CDR1 as GTSNPN and CDR2 as SVGIG (reference sequence). The CDR3 spans 14 residues.

The chain joins TRBV6-1 to TRBJ1-4; D is unresolved. Trimming pared 8 bases from V and 2 bases from J, leaving 12 bases between. CDR3 length: 14 amino acids. The germline V gene encodes CDR1 MNHNS and CDR2 SASEGT. The CDR3 DNA reads TGTGCCAGCGACGAGGGAACTACTAATGAAAAACTGTTTTTT. This translates into CASDEGTTNEKLFF.

This clone is termed large. The genes are TRBV9 and TRBJ2-2, with 7 bases matching TRBD1. In germline, CDR1 is SGDLS, CDR2 YYNGEE. V trimming: 5 bases; J trimming: 0 bases; junction bases outside the gene matches: 4. This CDR3 contains 15 residues. CDR3 DNA sequence: TGTGCCAGCAGGGGGACAGAGACGAACACCGGGGAGCTGTTTTTT. It encodes CASRGTETNTGELFF.

V is TRBV6-5 and J is TRBJ1-2; D is possibly TRBD1 (5 bases). The V gene lost 2 bases and the J gene lost 4 bases, with 11 bases spanning the gap. Germline values: CDR1 MNHEY, CDR2 SVGAGI. This CDR3 spans 14 amino acids. DNA for the CDR3: TGTGCCAGCAGTTACGGGGACGGGATCTATGGCTACACCTTC. Translating it yields CASSYGDGIYGYTF.

This clone was seen only a few times. J is TRBJ1-1 and V is TRBV6-1, with 7 bases aligning to TRBD1. The CDR3 covers 16 residues. The V segment lost 5 bases and the J segment 1 base; nucleotides outside the gene matches: 10. The V gene's germline CDR1 is MNHNS and CDR2 SASEGT. The CDR3 region has the DNA TGTGCCAGCAGTAAAGAGGGGGCCGGGGGGAACACTGAAGCTTTCTTT. The encoded protein is CASSKEGAGGNTEAFF.

In DNA, the CDR3 is TGCGCCAGTAACTCTCAATGGGGAGGCGGCTACACCTTC. The encoded protein is CASNSQWGGGYTF. The chain joins TRBV10-1 to TRBJ1-2; D unclear. V lost 9 bases and J lost 8, with 19 bases in between. CDR1 is WNHNN, CDR2 SYGVQD, per germline (reference sequence). CDR3 size: 13 residues.

The chain has TRBV5-6 and TRBJ2-5; weak D call: TRBD2 (5 bases). The V end lost 3 bases, the J end lost 10 bases, and 16 bases lay between the germline ends. Germline loops: CDR1 SGHDT, CDR2 YYEEEE. The CDR3 is 13 residues long. The CDR3 region has the DNA TGTGCCAGCAGCTATTTTAGCGTCGTGATCCAGTACTTC. Translated, it gives CASSYFSVVIQYF.

This clone was counted a few times. The chain employs TRBV18 and TRBJ1-2; tentatively, D is TRBD1 (6 bases). Germline V lookup: CDR1 KGHSH, CDR2 LQKENI. V was pared by 1 base and J by 1 base, with 16 bases between. The length of the CDR3 is 17 residues. The CDR3 DNA follows: TGTGCCAGCTCACCACTTTCCCTTCAGGGGCGTAACTATGGCTACACCTTC. Translating gives CASSPLSLQGRNYGYTF. Filled out from reference TRBV18 and TRBJ1-2, the complete variable domain reads NAGVMQNPRHLVRRRGQEARLRCSPMKGHSHVYWYRQLPEEGLKFMVYLQKENIIDESGMPKERFSAEFPKEGPSILRIQQVVRGDSAAYFCASSPLSLQGRNYGYTFGSGTRLTVV.

The V gene is TRBV5-1, the J gene TRBJ1-2; the match to TRBD1 covers 7 bases. Germline CDR1 and CDR2: SGHRS and YFSETQ. This CDR3 is built from 14 residues. Trimming at V came to 0 bases and at J to 8 bases, leaving 7 bases not matched to a gene. CDR3 sequence (DNA): TGCGCCAGCAGCTTGGGGCAGGGGGAGAGCGGCTACACCTTC. It codes for CASSLGQGESGYTF.

The chain joins TRBV2 to TRBJ2-7; weak D call: TRBD1 (6 bases). The CDR3 is made up of 13 amino acids. V was clipped by 11 bases and J by 5 bases, with 19 bases between them. Germline V gene data show CDR1 as SNHLY and CDR2 as FYNNEI. CDR3 region: CAATRTVLDEQYF. The CDR3, as DNA: TGTGCCGCTACCAGGACAGTCCTCGACGAGCAGTACTTC.